This T cell receptor (beta chain) is from a study of CD8+ T cells in alopecia areata. Study-wide results and limits: Lesional scalp displayed greater clonality than normal scalp, most notably in alopecia totalis/universalis. With patients, TCR sharing proved less clear than in mice, a difference possibly related to HLA.

Worth noting for this clone: Its antigen is unknown.

CDR3 length equals 16 residues. CDR1 and CDR2 from the germline V gene are SNHLY and FYNNEI. V shed 6 bases, J shed 0 bases, and the junction held 4 bases outside the gene matches. Sorting of CD4+ and CD8+ T cells was performed on PBMCs. Isolated RNA was reverse transcribed into cDNA used as the sequencing template. Here immunoSEQ multiplex PCR was the method, and the copy in TCRdb shows in-frame clones only, minus some. The sample contains about 150,000 clones, approximately 65% of which appear only once. The genes are TRBV2 and TRBJ1-6; 8 nucleotides align to TRBD1. The material sequenced was CD8+ T cells sorted from blood. The receptor was isolated from a human donor in good health. The CDR3 sequence is CASRSTGASYNSPLHF. Here the CDR3 DNA reads TGTGCCAGCAGATCGACAGGGGCCTCCTATAATTCACCCCTCCACTTT.